A selection of T cell receptor beta chains follows, all from one sample in a study of OX40 agonist ivuxolimab in advanced cancers. Assay: immunoSEQ multiplex PCR; the TCRdb copy retains only in-frame clones and omits some. Of about 71,000 clones listed, roughly nine tenths are singletons. The starting material was CD4+ or CD8+ T cells sorted from blood, obtained in a trial of the OX40 agonist ivuxolimab. The source of these receptors is an adult with an advanced solid tumor such as melanoma, head and neck, liver or kidney cancer. Both conserved end residues are part of each CDR3. The D gene is left open where the match is weak. Rows give clone size only sometimes, using once, few, many, or a class for an expanded clone.

clone size,V gene,D gene,J gene,CDR3 DNA,CDR3 protein
.,TRBV19,.,TRBJ1-2,TGTGCCAGTAGTATACAGACAGATTTGGGTACTAGTAACTATGGCTACACCTTC,CASSIQTDLGTSNYGYTF
.,TRBV27,TRBD1,TRBJ2-5,TGTGCCAGCACACGACAGGGCCAAGAGACCCAGTACTTC,CASTRQGQETQYF
.,TRBV28,.,TRBJ1-2,TGTGCCAGCAGTTTATTAGCAGCCTATGGCTACACCTTC,CASSLLAAYGYTF
few,TRBV4-3,.,TRBJ2-3,TGCGCCAGCGCCCGGGCCGGAGGCACAGATACGCAGTATTTT,CASARAGGTDTQYF
.,TRBV28,.,TRBJ2-7,TGTGCCAGCAGCCCGTCCGGCGAGCAGTACTTC,CASSPSGEQYF
.,TRBV28,TRBD1,TRBJ1-2,TGTGCCAGCAGTCCCTTGGTTGAGGGGGCAAGGGGCTACACCTTC,CASSPLVEGARGYTF
.,TRBV27,.,TRBJ1-1,TGTGCCAGCAGTTCCCCGGGACGAATGAACACTGAAGCTTTCTTT,CASSSPGRMNTEAFF
.,TRBV28,.,TRBJ1-3,TGTGCCAGCGGGACATCTGGAAACACCATATATTTT,CASGTSGNTIYF
.,TRBV27,TRBD1,TRBJ1-2,TGTGCCAGCAGCCAAGGGACAGGGGGGAACTATGGCTACACCTTC,CASSQGTGGNYGYTF
once,TRBV10-3,TRBD1,TRBJ1-1,TGTGCCATCGGACAGGGGAACACTGAAGCTTTCTTT,CAIGQGNTEAFF
few,TRBV2,.,TRBJ2-7,TGTGCCAGCAGTGAAGGGGGCGCAGTATCCTACGAGCAGTACTTC,CASSEGGAVSYEQYF
once,TRBV1,.,TRBJ2-5,TGCACCAGCAGCCTCCCGAGCGGGAGGGCCCTAGGGACCCAGTACTTC,CTSSLPSGRALGTQYF
once,TRBV30,.,TRBJ2-2,TGTGCCTGGATCGGACTTGGGGTCGGGGAGCTGTTTTTT,CAWIGLGVGELFF
.,TRBV19,.,TRBJ1-5,TGTGCCAGTGGGGGAATAACACAGGGAAATCAGCCCCAGCATTTT,CASGGITQGNQPQHF
.,TRBV5-6,.,TRBJ1-6,TGTGCCAGCAGCCCCGGTAGAGGCCTCTACTTAAATAATTCACCCCTCCACTTT,CASSPGRGLYLNNSPLHF
.,TRBV11-2,TRBD2,TRBJ2-3,TGTGCCAGCGGGGTTGCGGGGAGGGGCACAGATACGCAGTATTTT,CASGVAGRGTDTQYF
.,TRBV30,TRBD1,TRBJ2-3,TGTGCCTGGAGTGCCGGGACAGGCCGAGATACGCAGTATTTT,CAWSAGTGRDTQYF
.,TRBV19,.,TRBJ2-3,TGTGCCAGTAGTATGGTTCCCACGGGCTCGAGGGCAGATACGCAGTATTTT,CASSMVPTGSRADTQYF
.,TRBV7-9,.,TRBJ2-7,TGTGCCAGCATCATGCCATCGGGAAAAAGGTTGGGGGAGCAGTACTTC,CASIMPSGKRLGEQYF
.,TRBV9,.,TRBJ2-7,TGTGCCAGCAGCCCAAGGACTGGCTCCTACGAGCAGTACTTC,CASSPRTGSYEQYF
once,TRBV4-3,TRBD2,TRBJ2-5,TGCGCCAGCAGCCAAGATTCAGGCGGGAGCTTAGAGACCCAGTACTTC,CASSQDSGGSLETQYF
.,TRBV11-2,.,TRBJ2-7,TGTGCCAGCAGCTTGGGTGCAGGAACCTACGAGCAGTACTTC,CASSLGAGTYEQYF